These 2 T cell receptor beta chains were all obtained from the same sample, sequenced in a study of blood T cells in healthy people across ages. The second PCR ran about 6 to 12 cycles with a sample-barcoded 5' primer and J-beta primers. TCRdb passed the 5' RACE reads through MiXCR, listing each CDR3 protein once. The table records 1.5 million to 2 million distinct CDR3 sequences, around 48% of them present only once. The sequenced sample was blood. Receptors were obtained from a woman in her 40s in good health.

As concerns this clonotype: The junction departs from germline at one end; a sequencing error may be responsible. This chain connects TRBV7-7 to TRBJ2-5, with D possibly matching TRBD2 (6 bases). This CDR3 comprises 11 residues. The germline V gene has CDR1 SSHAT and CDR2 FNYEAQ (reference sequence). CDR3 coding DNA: TGTGCTAGCATCTTCGGGGGGACCCAGTACTTC. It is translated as CASIFGGTQYF.

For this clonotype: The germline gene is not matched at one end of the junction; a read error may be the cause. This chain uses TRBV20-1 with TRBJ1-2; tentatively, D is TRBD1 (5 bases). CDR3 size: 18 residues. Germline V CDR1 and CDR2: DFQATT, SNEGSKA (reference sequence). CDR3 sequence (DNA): TGCAGTGCTAGAGGCCCCAAACCCTCAGGGAAAACTAACTATGGTTACACCTTC. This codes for CSARGPKPSGKTNYGYTF.